This TCR beta chain appears in the sequencing data of a study of T cells in localized non-small cell lung cancer. Sequencing was performed with immunoSEQ multiplex PCR; in TCRdb, only in-frame clones are kept and a portion is missing. The sample holds about 78,000 clones; roughly four fifths are singletons and the top ten take 2.8%. Unmatched junction bases numbered 5, after V lost 3 bases and J lost 7 bases. The V gene's germline CDR1 is WNHNN and CDR2 SYGVQD (reference sequence). The CDR3 sequence is 14 residues long. The rearrangement joins TRBV10-1 to TRBJ1-4; TRBD1 aligns across 7 bases. The clonotype comes from a man aged 35-69 years with stage I lung adenocarcinoma. Sequencing was performed on peripheral blood, taken before any cancer treatment. The CDR3 here is CASSDHSGGEKLFF. CDR3 DNA: TGCGCCAGCAGTGACCATTCAGGGGGTGAAAAACTGTTTTTT.